The 21 T cell receptor beta chains below all came from one sample that was sequenced in a study of Ad26.COV2.S vaccination and SARS-CoV-2 variants. This sample's treatment: roughly 19 received Ad26.COV2.S at low or high dose, single or two shots; 5 received placebo; per-sample allocation not given. Sampling was done on day 63 after the first vaccine or placebo injection. This table comes from immunoSEQ multiplex PCR, and its TCRdb copy is limited to in-frame clones, with some not included. This table has more than 400,000 clones, roughly 87% appearing once. Sequenced material: peripheral blood, taken in a trial of Ad26.COV2.S vaccine versus placebo. All receptors come from a person aged 18-65 years who received the Ad26.COV2.S COVID-19 vaccine or a placebo.

The V and J genes are TRBV7-8 and TRBJ1-6; 9 positions agree with TRBD1. The CDR3 sequence is 14 residues long. Germline CDR1 SGHVS, CDR2 FQNEAQ. With V trimmed by 6 bases and J by 9 bases, 6 bases remained unmatched. The CDR3 reads CASRLQGAGSPLHF. The DNA for the CDR3 is TGTGCCAGCAGGTTACAGGGGGCTGGTTCACCCCTCCACTTT.

Comment on this clone: Different DNA sequences within this sample yield the same CDR3. J is TRBJ2-7 and V is TRBV7-9; no firm D call. This CDR3 spans 12 amino acids. The germline gives CDR1 SEHNR, CDR2 FQNEAQ (reference sequence). Trimming cost V 3 bases and J 0 bases, with 3 bases left between them. CDR3 in amino acids: CASSLSSYEQYF. The CDR3 nucleotides read TGTGCCAGCAGCTTGAGCTCCTACGAGCAGTACTTC.

The rearrangement uses TRBV7-9 and TRBJ1-2; possible D gene TRBD1, 5 bases. Germline CDR1 and CDR2: SEHNR and FQNEAQ (reference sequence). V was pared by 7 bases and J by 4 bases, with 13 bases between. The CDR3 totals 13 residues. This chain's CDR3 is CASTMGQPYGYTF. CDR3 nucleotides: TGTGCCAGCACCATGGGGCAGCCCTATGGCTACACCTTC.

The chain carries TRBV23-1 and TRBJ2-1, with 10 bases lining up with TRBD2. TRBV23-1 belongs to the ORF category, with a function that is uncertain. CDR3 length equals 15 residues. J lost 7 bases, V lost 1 base, and 4 bases had no gene match. CDR3 DNA: TGCGCCAGCAGTCAATTCCTAGCGGGAGTTAATGAGCAGTTCTTC. Its translation is CASSQFLAGVNEQFF.

This clone was found once. The gene calls are TRBV2 and TRBJ2-4; 10 bases align to TRBD1. The germline V gene has CDR1 SNHLY and CDR2 FYNNEI. The CDR3 has 13 residues. The V segment lost 8 bases and the J segment 8 bases; nucleotides outside the gene matches: 6. The CDR3 reads CASCRDRGYIQYF. The CDR3 region has the DNA TGTGCCAGCTGCCGGGACAGGGGTTACATTCAGTACTTC.

This clone was seen only a few times. V usage is TRBV6-1 and J usage is TRBJ1-2; TRBD1 agrees at 9 bases. Germline lookup yields CDR1 MNHNS and CDR2 SASEGT. After removal of 4 bases from V and 4 bases from J, the junction contained 13 bases not matched to a gene. The CDR3 is made up of 17 amino acids. As DNA, the CDR3 is TGTGCCAGCAGTGCTCCTAGACAGGGGGAAGGGAGCTATGGCTACACCTTC. Its translation is CASSAPRQGEGSYGYTF.

The V gene is TRBV30, the J gene TRBJ2-3, with D perhaps matching TRBD1 or TRBD2 (6 bases each). This CDR3 region has 14 residues. Germline CDR1 and CDR2: GTSNPN and SVGIG (reference sequence). The germline V and J ends were trimmed by 2 bases and 4 bases, with 13 bases remaining between them. The CDR3 sequence: CAWSKRGAADTQYF. CDR3 in DNA: TGTGCCTGGAGTAAAAGGGGGGCAGCAGATACGCAGTATTTT.

This sequence joins TRBV18 and TRBJ2-7; 9 bases agree with TRBD2. The CDR3 runs to 14 residues. CDR1 and CDR2 from the germline V gene are KGHSH and LQKENI. After removal of 0 bases from V and 6 bases from J, the junction contained 3 bases not matched to a gene. The CDR3 reads CASSPPSGSGEQYF. CDR3 nucleotide sequence: TGTGCCAGCTCACCACCTAGCGGGAGCGGCGAGCAGTACTTC.

This chain joins TRBV7-2 and TRBJ2-2; D ambiguous. CDR1 and CDR2 from the germline V gene are SGHTA and FQGNSA. Trimming took 2 bases from V and 1 from J, leaving 8 bases between them. This CDR3 spans 15 amino acids. DNA of the CDR3: TGTGCCAGCAGCTTAATCGGCGGGAACACCGGGGAGCTGTTTTTT. Encoded protein: CASSLIGGNTGELFF. The whole variable domain, remainder taken from reference TRBV7-2 and TRBJ2-2, is GAGVSQSPSNKVTEKGKDVELRCDPISGHTALYWYRQSLGQGLEFLIYFQGNSAPDKSGLPSDRFSAERTGGSVSTLTIQRTQQEDSAVYLCASSLIGGNTGELFFGEGSRLTVL.

The V and J genes are TRBV9 and TRBJ2-3, with 8 bases matching TRBD2. V dropped 2 bases and J dropped 3; count of bases not matched to a gene: 8. This CDR3 spans 16 amino acids. CDR1 and CDR2 from the germline V gene are SGDLS and YYNGEE. CDR3 DNA sequence: TGTGCCAGCAGCGTCGGACTAGCCCAAGGAACAGATACGCAGTATTTT. This translates into CASSVGLAQGTDTQYF.

The chain carries TRBV6-5 and TRBJ2-1; D gene ambiguous. Per the germline V gene, CDR1 is MNHEY and CDR2 is SVGAGI. Trimming removed 2 bases from V and 0 bases from J, with 8 bases in between. The length of the CDR3 is 15 residues. The CDR3 loop is CASSYIRSSYNEQFF. The CDR3 coding sequence is TGTGCCAGCAGTTACATCCGGAGCTCCTACAATGAGCAGTTCTTC.

CDR3 loop: CASSPSTSGYTGELFF. CDR3 nucleotides: TGTGCCAGCAGTCCCTCAACTAGCGGATACACCGGGGAGCTGTTTTTT. This rearrangement joins TRBV9 to TRBJ2-2; 8 bases line up with TRBD2. This CDR3 is built from 16 residues. V was clipped by 5 bases and J by 3 bases; unmatched bases: 9. Germline V gene sequence: CDR1 SGDLS, CDR2 YYNGEE.

This chain uses TRBV7-9 with TRBJ2-7, with 10 bases that match TRBD1. V trimming: 1 base; J trimming: 0 bases; junction bases outside the gene matches: 3. Per germline, CDR1 SEHNR and CDR2 FQNEAQ (reference sequence). This CDR3 is 16 amino acids long. The CDR3 loop reads CASSLGGQGFSYEQYF. DNA for the CDR3: TGTGCCAGCAGCTTAGGGGGACAGGGGTTCTCCTACGAGCAGTACTTC.

This chain uses TRBV14 with TRBJ2-1, with 7 bases aligning to TRBD2. Trimming took 4 bases from V and 4 from J; bases not matched to a gene: 13. The CDR3 consists of 17 residues. Germline CDR1 reads SGHDN; CDR2 reads FVKESK. The DNA for the CDR3 is TGTGCCAGCAGCCCGGGGCTAGCGGCCCTTACTTACAATGAGCAGTTCTTC. As protein: CASSPGLAALTYNEQFF.

This clone came up once. The chain is built from TRBV18 and TRBJ2-3, with TRBD2 identical over 8 bases. Germline trimming cut 0 bases from V and 5 bases from J; bases unmatched to any gene: 7. The CDR3 contains 16 residues. Germline CDR1 is KGHSH and CDR2 is LQKENI. This chain's CDR3 is CASSPPQAGEIDTQYF. CDR3 sequence (DNA): TGTGCCAGCTCACCACCCCAAGCGGGAGAGATAGATACGCAGTATTTT.

The J gene is TRBJ2-3, the V gene TRBV7-9, with D perhaps TRBD1 or TRBD2 (5 bases each). The CDR3 loop spans 17 amino acids. The germline V gene has CDR1 SEHNR and CDR2 FQNEAQ (reference sequence). Trimming took off 7 bases at V and 0 bases at J, with 20 bases between the two ends. The CDR3, as DNA: TGTGCCAGCACCCGATCCGGGACCGGCATAAGCACAGATACGCAGTATTTT. Residues: CASTRSGTGISTDTQYF.

The chain is built from TRBV11-3 and TRBJ2-7; 10 bases are shared with TRBD1. V lost 1 base, J lost 5 bases, and 5 bases stayed unmatched. The length of the CDR3 is 15 residues. Germline CDR1 reads SGHNT; CDR2 reads YENEEA. This chain's CDR3 is CASSLGGTGVHEQYF. Written as DNA, the CDR3 is TGTGCCAGCAGCTTAGGAGGGACAGGGGTCCACGAGCAGTACTTC.

DNA for the CDR3: TGTGCCAGCAGCGTTCTTATAGGGTCACCCCTCCACTTT. Translation: CASSVLIGSPLHF. The chain couples TRBV9 to TRBJ1-6; the D is unclear. Germline CDR1 is SGDLS and CDR2 is YYNGEE. The CDR3 covers 13 residues. The germline V and J ends were trimmed by 2 bases and 10 bases, with 10 bases remaining between them.

The chain recombines TRBV27 with TRBJ2-1, with D unclear. Germline V gene sequence: CDR1 MNHEY, CDR2 SMNVEV (reference sequence). The CDR3 runs to 13 residues. The V end lost 2 bases, the J end lost 0 bases, and 2 bases lay between the germline ends. CDR3 sequence reads: CASSLNSYNEQFF. The CDR3 DNA is TGTGCCAGCAGTTTAAACTCCTACAATGAGCAGTTCTTC.

This sequence joins TRBV7-9 and TRBJ2-7; 12 bases are shared with TRBD2. Germline V gives CDR1 SEHNR, CDR2 FQNEAQ (reference sequence). This CDR3 has 18 amino acids. V was clipped by 4 bases and J by 1 base; unmatched bases: 11. CDR3 in DNA: TGTGCCAGCAGCTCGCTGCCTTGGACTAGCGGGAATTCCTACGAGCAGTACTTC. Translation: CASSSLPWTSGNSYEQYF.

The rearrangement uses TRBV7-3 and TRBJ2-3, with D possibly TRBD1 on 5 matching bases. V was trimmed by 4 bases and J by 0 bases, leaving 14 bases between them. From germline, CDR1 is SGHTA and CDR2 FQGTGA. The CDR3 consists of 16 residues. The CDR3 DNA is TGTGCCAGCAGCTCCTCCCTAGGGGTGAGCACAGATACGCAGTATTTT. As protein: CASSSSLGVSTDTQYF.